This is a list of T cell receptor beta chains from one sample in a study of shared clonotypes between healthy human individuals. Only in-frame clones appear in the TCRdb table, and some are missing; sequencing was by immunoSEQ multiplex PCR. The data hold around 1 million clones, with over 75% observed a single time. The specimen was memory CD4+ T cells sorted from blood. These receptors all stem from a man younger than 35 in good health. CDR3s include the opening cysteine and the closing phenylalanine or tryptophan. D genes are given only for firm matches. Only part of the rows carry a size: once, few, many, or a class if the clone is expanded.

d_call	v_call	j_call	clone_size	cdr3_nt	cdr3_aa
-	TRBV28	TRBJ1-6	few	TGTGCCAGCACCCGAGTTGGGCAGGGGTATAATTCACCCCTCCACTTT	CASTRVGQGYNSPLHF
-	TRBV18	TRBJ2-5	few	TGTGCCAGCTCACCAATATGGCAAGAGACCCAGTACTTC	CASSPIWQETQYF
-	TRBV5-1	TRBJ2-1	-	TGCGCCAGCAGCTCCCCGGCAGGGTGGACCTACAATGAGCAGTTCTTC	CASSSPAGWTYNEQFF
TRBD1	TRBV6-6	TRBJ1-2	-	TGTGCCAGCAGTGGCCCAGGACAGGGGAGCGGCTACACCTTC	CASSGPGQGSGYTF
TRBD1	TRBV5-1	TRBJ1-1	-	TGCGCCAGCAGCCGGGACAGAAACACTGAAGCTTTCTTT	CASSRDRNTEAFF
-	TRBV5-5	TRBJ2-7	-	TGTGCCAGCAGCTTAACGGTTGTCTCCTACGAGCAGTACTTC	CASSLTVVSYEQYF
-	TRBV5-4	TRBJ2-3	-	TGTGCCAGCAGCTTCGACATACGCACAGATACGCAGTATTTT	CASSFDIRTDTQYF
TRBD1	TRBV6-5	TRBJ2-5	once	TGTGCCAGCAGTTACGGGACAGGGCCAGAGACCCAGTACTTC	CASSYGTGPETQYF
-	TRBV10-3	TRBJ1-2	-	TGTGCCATCAGTGAGTCGAGGGGGGAAGGTGGCTACACCTTC	CAISESRGEGGYTF
-	TRBV18	TRBJ1-5	-	TGTGCCAGCTCACCGCCGGGACAAAGTAATCAGCCCCAGCATTTT	CASSPPGQSNQPQHF
-	TRBV7-2	TRBJ1-2	-	TGTGCCAGCAGCCCCCGGGCAGGGAGCTATGGCTACACCTTC	CASSPRAGSYGYTF
-	TRBV23-1	TRBJ2-5	-	TGCGCCAGCATCCGGGACAAAGAAGAGACCCAGTACTTC	CASIRDKEETQYF
TRBD1	TRBV19	TRBJ1-1	once	TGTGCCAGTAGTCCACGACAGGGGAACACTGAAGCTTTCTTT	CASSPRQGNTEAFF
-	TRBV7-9	TRBJ1-2	once	TGTGCCAGCAGCTTAGCCCTCTATGGCTACACCTTC	CASSLALYGYTF
-	TRBV6-1	TRBJ1-5	-	TGTGCCAGCAGTGAAGAATGGGGTCAGCCCCAGCATTTT	CASSEEWGQPQHF
-	TRBV18	TRBJ1-2	-	TGTGCCAGCTCACCGGCTTGGGAGTCAGGACGTGCTGGTTATGGCTACACCTTC	CASSPAWESGRAGYGYTF
TRBD1	TRBV7-9	TRBJ2-3	-	TGTGCCAGCAGCATACAGGGGTTTGCAGATACGCAGTATTTT	CASSIQGFADTQYF
-	TRBV7-3	TRBJ1-5	-	TGTGCCAGCAGCCCACTCCCTATTCCCCAGCCCCAGCATTTT	CASSPLPIPQPQHF
-	TRBV12-5	TRBJ1-5	once	TGTGCTAGTGGTTTGGTAGGTCAGCCCCAGCATTTT	CASGLVGQPQHF
TRBD1	TRBV6-5	TRBJ2-7	-	TGTGCCAGCAGATACCGGGACAGGGGATCCTACGAGCAGTACTTC	CASRYRDRGSYEQYF
-	TRBV7-2	TRBJ2-4	-	TGTGCCAGCACCATTGAAGGGATGGACATTCAGTACTTC	CASTIEGMDIQYF
-	TRBV6-6	TRBJ1-2	-	TGTGCCAGCAGACCCTGGGGAGGGCCTAACTATGGCTACACCTTC	CASRPWGGPNYGYTF
TRBD1	TRBV4-3	TRBJ1-3	-	TGCGCCAGCAGCCCCTCTGGGGACAGTGGAAACACCATATATTTT	CASSPSGDSGNTIYF
-	TRBV4-1	TRBJ2-6	once	TGCGCCAGCTCAGCCCCTGGGGCCAACGTCCTGACTTTC	CASSAPGANVLTF